These 3 T cell receptor beta chains were sequenced from one sample in a study of cytomegalovirus exposure and HLA in healthy donors. Amplification used 60 Vbeta primers and 13 Jbeta primers. TCRdb keeps only in-frame clones here, not all; method: immunoSEQ multiplex PCR. In the table there are around 150,000 clones, around four fifths of which are singletons. Sequenced material: PBMCs. The receptors here all came from a man between 18 and 29 years old in good health and CMV-seronegative.

The chain links TRBV4-3 to TRBJ2-4, with TRBD1 identical over 9 bases. The CDR3 runs 15 residues. Germline V gives CDR1 LGHNA, CDR2 YSLEER. V was pared by 0 bases and J by 6 bases, with 3 bases of the junction left unmatched. The CDR3 bases are TGCGCCAGCAGCCAAGAAAACAGGGGGCCAAACATTCAGTACTTC. Residues: CASSQENRGPNIQYF.

V and J are TRBV7-9 and TRBJ1-1; 9 bases line up with TRBD1. Germline lookup yields CDR1 SEHNR and CDR2 FQNEAQ (reference sequence). CDR3 size: 17 residues. Trimming removed 5 bases from V and 2 bases from J; junction bases left unmatched: 12. The CDR3 sequence is CASSPDRGRTFNTEAFF. CDR3 coding DNA: TGTGCCAGCAGCCCTGACAGGGGGAGAACCTTTAACACTGAAGCTTTCTTT.

This clone appeared a few times. The CDR3 DNA reads as TGTGCCAGCAGCTTAACCTCCGGTTTAGCGGAGCAGTTCTTC. This gives the protein CASSLTSGLAEQFF. V gene TRBV11-3 combines with J gene TRBJ2-1, with D tentatively TRBD2 (5 bases). V lost 2 bases, J lost 10 bases, and 15 bases lay in between. In germline, CDR1 is SGHNT, CDR2 YENEEA. This CDR3 spans 14 amino acids.